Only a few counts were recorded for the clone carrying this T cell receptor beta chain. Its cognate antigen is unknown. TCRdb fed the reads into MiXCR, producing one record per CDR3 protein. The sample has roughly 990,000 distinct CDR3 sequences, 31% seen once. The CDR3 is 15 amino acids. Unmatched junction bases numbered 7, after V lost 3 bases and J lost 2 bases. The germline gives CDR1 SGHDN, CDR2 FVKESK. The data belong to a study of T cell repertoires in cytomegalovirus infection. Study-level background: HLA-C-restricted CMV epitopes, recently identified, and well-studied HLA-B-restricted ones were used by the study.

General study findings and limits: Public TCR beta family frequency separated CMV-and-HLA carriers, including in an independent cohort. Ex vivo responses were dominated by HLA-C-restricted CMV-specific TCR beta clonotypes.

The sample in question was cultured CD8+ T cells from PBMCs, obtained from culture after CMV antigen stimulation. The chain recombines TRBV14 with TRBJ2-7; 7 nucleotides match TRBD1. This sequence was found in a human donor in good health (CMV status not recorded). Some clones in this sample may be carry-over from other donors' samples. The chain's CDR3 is CASSHPRDRTYEQYF. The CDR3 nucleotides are TGTGCCAGCAGCCATCCCCGGGACAGAACCTACGAGCAGTACTTC.